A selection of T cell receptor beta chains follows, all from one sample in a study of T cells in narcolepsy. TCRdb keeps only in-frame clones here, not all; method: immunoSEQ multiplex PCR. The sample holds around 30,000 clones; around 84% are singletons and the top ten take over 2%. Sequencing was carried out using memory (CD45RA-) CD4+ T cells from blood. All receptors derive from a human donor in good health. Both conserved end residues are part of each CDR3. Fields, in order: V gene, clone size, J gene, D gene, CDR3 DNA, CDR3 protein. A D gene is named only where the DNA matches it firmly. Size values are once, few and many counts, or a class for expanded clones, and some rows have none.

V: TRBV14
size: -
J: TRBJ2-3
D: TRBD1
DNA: TGTGCCAGCAGCCATAACGCCGGGACAGGGATGGCTACGCAGTATTTT
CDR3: CASSHNAGTGMATQYF

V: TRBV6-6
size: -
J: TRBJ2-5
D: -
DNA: TGTGCCAGCAGTTCGGGGCTCCCGGGGGCGGGGGAGACCCAGTACTTC
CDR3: CASSSGLPGAGETQYF

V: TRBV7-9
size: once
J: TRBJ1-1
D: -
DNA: TGTGCCAGCAGCGCCCAAGGACAGAGCCCGAACACTGAAGCTTTCTTT
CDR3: CASSAQGQSPNTEAFF

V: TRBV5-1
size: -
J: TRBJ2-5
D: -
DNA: TGCGCCAGCACCCGGGGAGGCCAAGAGACCCAGTACTTC
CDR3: CASTRGGQETQYF

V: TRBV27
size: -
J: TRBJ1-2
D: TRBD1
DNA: TGTGCCAGCGCAGGGGGCCGGAACTATGGCTACACCTTC
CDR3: CASAGGRNYGYTF

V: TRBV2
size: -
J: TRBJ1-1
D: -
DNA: TGTGCGAGTGACGGCCAGAACACTGAAGCTTTCTTT
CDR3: CASDGQNTEAFF

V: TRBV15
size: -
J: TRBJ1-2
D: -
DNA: TGTGCCACCAGCCCCGCGGGGACCTTAGCTAACTATGGCTACACCTTC
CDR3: CATSPAGTLANYGYTF

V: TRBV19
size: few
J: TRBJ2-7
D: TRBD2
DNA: TGTGCCAGTAGTCCGGGACTAGCGGGGGGGCGTGACGAGCAGTACTTC
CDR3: CASSPGLAGGRDEQYF

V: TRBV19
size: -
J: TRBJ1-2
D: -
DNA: TGTGCCAGTAGTATAGACAGGGCTAACTATGGCTACACCTTC
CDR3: CASSIDRANYGYTF

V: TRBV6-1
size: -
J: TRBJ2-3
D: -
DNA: TGTGCCACTTCCTTGGGGTCTAGCACAGATACGCAGTATTTT
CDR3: CATSLGSSTDTQYF

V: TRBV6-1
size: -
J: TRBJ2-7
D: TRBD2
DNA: TGTGCCAGCAGTGAAGCGTTTAGCGCTAGCGGAAACGAGCAGTACTTC
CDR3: CASSEAFSASGNEQYF

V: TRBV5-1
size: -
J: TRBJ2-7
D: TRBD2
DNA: TGTGCCAGCAGTCGTGGACTAGCCGAGCAGTACTTC
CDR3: CASSRGLAEQYF

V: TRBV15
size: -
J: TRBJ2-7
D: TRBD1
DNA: TGTGCCACCAGCAGACCGGGACAGGGATACGAGCAGTACTTC
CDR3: CATSRPGQGYEQYF

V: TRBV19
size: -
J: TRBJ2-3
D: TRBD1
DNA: TGTGCCAGTACCGGACAGGGGACAGATACGCAGTATTTT
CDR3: CASTGQGTDTQYF

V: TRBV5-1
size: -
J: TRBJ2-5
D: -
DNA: TGCGCCAGCAGCACCGGTCAAGAGACCCAGTACTTC
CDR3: CASSTGQETQYF

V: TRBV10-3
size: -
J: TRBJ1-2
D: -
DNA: TGTGCCATCACCCAGCTGGCAGGGAATGCCCATGGCTACACCTTC
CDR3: CAITQLAGNAHGYTF

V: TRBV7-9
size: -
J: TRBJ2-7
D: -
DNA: TGTGCCAGCGAAGGACCCGCGGGTTACGAGCAGTACTTC
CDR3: CASEGPAGYEQYF

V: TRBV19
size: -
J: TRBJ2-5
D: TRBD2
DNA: TGTGCCAGTAGCCCTCGGGGACCGATAAGCGGGAGTGGAGGGTACCAAGAGACCCAGTACTTC
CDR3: CASSPRGPISGSGGYQETQYF

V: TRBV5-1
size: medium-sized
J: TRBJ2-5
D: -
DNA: TGCGCCAGCAGCAATGGACAGGCGGGGGAGACCCAGTACTTC
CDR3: CASSNGQAGETQYF

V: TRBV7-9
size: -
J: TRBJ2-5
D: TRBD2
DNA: TGTGCCAGCAGCTTAGCGAGTCTAGCGGGAGTTAAGACCCAGTACTTC
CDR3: CASSLASLAGVKTQYF

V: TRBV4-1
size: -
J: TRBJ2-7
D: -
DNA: TGCGCCAGCAGCCACCCCGGGACGGAGGATCATTACTTC
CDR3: CASSHPGTEDHYF

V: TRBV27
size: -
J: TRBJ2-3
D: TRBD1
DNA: TGTGCCAGCAGTCGAGACAGGGGAGGAACAGATACGCAGTATTTT
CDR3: CASSRDRGGTDTQYF

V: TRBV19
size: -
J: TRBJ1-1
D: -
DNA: TGTGCCAGTAGTGCCGCCAGGAAATGGAGCACGAACACTGAAGCTTTCTTT
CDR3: CASSAARKWSTNTEAFF

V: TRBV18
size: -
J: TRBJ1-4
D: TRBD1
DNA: TGTGCCAGCTCACCAGACAGGGGCGATGAAAAACTGTTTTTT
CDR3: CASSPDRGDEKLFF

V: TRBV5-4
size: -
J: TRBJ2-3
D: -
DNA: TGTGCCAGCAGCAGTATCGCCGCCACAGGCACAGATACGCAGTATTTT
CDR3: CASSSIAATGTDTQYF

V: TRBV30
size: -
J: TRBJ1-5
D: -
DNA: TGTGCCTGGAAAAGGACCGAAGCCCGGAATAGCAATCAGCCCCAGCATTTT
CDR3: CAWKRTEARNSNQPQHF

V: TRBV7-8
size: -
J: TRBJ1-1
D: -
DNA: TGTGCCAGCAGCTTTTTACAGGGTGTAGCTTTCTTT
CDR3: CASSFLQGVAFF

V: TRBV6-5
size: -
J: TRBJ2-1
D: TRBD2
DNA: TGTGCCAGCAGTCCACAGCGGGGGGCTAACAATGAGCAGTTCTTC
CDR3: CASSPQRGANNEQFF

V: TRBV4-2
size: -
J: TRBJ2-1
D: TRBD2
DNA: TGTGCCAGCAGCCAAGATCTCGCGGGAGGAGGTAATGAGCAGTTCTTC
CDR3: CASSQDLAGGGNEQFF

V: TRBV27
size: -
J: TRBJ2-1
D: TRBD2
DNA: TGTGCCAGCAGTTGGACTAGCGGGGGGGCCATTGGCGGTGAGCAGTTCTTC
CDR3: CASSWTSGGAIGGEQFF

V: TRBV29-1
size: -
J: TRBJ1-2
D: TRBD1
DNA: TGCAGCGTTGAAGATTCTCTCGGGACAGCCTATGGCTACACCTTC
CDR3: CSVEDSLGTAYGYTF

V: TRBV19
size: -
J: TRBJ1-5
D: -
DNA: TGTGCCAGTACCCGGACAGTGGGGTCCGGAAATCAGCCCCAGCATTTT
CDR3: CASTRTVGSGNQPQHF

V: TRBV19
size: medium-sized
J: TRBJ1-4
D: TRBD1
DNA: TGTGCCAGTAGTATCGGGACAGCCCCTGAAAAACTGTTTTTT
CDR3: CASSIGTAPEKLFF

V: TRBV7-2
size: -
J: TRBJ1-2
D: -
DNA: TGTGCCAGCAGCCACGACAGAGTCTATGGCTACACCTTC
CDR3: CASSHDRVYGYTF

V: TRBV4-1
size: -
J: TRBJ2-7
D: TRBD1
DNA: TGCGCCAGCAGCCAAGAGGACAGGGTCTCCTACGAGCAGTACTTC
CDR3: CASSQEDRVSYEQYF

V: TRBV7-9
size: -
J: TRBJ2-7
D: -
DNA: TGTGCCAGCAGCTTACATACGGACAGCCCAGAGTACTTC
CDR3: CASSLHTDSPEYF

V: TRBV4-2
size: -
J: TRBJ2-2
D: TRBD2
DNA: TGTGCCAGCAGCCAGGGACTAGCGGGAGTTAACACCGGGGAGCTGTTTTTT
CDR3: CASSQGLAGVNTGELFF

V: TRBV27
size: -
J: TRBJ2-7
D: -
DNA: TGTGCCAGCAGCCCCAGGACTAAACGCGACGAGCAGTACTTC
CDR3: CASSPRTKRDEQYF

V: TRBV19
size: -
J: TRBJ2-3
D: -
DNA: TGTGCCAGTAGTACCGGAGGAGGTACAGATACGCAGTATTTT
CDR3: CASSTGGGTDTQYF

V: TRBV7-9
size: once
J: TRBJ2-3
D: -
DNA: TGTGCCAGCAGCTTCTCAGATACGCAGTATTTT
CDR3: CASSFSDTQYF

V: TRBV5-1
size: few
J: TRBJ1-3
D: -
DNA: TGCGCCAGCAGCCCTCAGAGCTCTGGAAACACCATATATTTT
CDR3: CASSPQSSGNTIYF

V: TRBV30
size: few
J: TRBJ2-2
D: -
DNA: TGTGCCTGGAGTGGAGGGAACAGGGCTACCGGGGAGCTGTTTTTT
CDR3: CAWSGGNRATGELFF

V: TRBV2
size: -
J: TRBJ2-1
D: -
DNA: TGTGCCAGCAGAGAAGTAGGGGGGGCTGAGCAGTTCTTC
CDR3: CASREVGGAEQFF

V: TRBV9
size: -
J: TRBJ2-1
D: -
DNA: TGTGCCAGCAGCGTAGATTCGGGGTTGTCGTACTACAATGAGCAGTTCTTC
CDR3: CASSVDSGLSYYNEQFF

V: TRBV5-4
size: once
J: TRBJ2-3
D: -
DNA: TGTGCCAGCAGGCGGCGTGAGGTCCGCACAGATACGCAGTATTTT
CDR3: CASRRREVRTDTQYF